The 21 T cell receptor beta chains reported below all come from one sample, sequenced in a study of molecular identifiers for immune sequencing clone quantification. TCRdb ran MiXCR on the PCR reads and lists one entry per CDR3 protein. The sample includes around 82,000 distinct CDR3 sequences, 15% to 20% of them seen just once. Material for sequencing was naive CD8+ T cells from blood, with Jurkat cell RNA spiked in. Subset specified: FACS-sorted CD8+CD4-CCR7+CD45RA+ naive T cells. The receptors stem from a human donor in good health. Some libraries in this study had Jurkat cell RNA spiked in.

At least ten counts were recorded for this clonotype. This chain connects TRBV11-2 to TRBJ2-1; TRBD2 matches at 8 bases. Germline V gene lookup returns CDR1 SGHAT and CDR2 FQNNGV. The CDR3 extends over 19 amino acids. Unmatched junction bases numbered 17, after V lost 1 base and J lost 6 bases. The chain's CDR3 is CASSLVPLGGGPGGNEQFF. Here the CDR3 DNA reads TGTGCCAGCAGCTTAGTTCCACTGGGCGGGGGGCCTGGGGGCAATGAGCAGTTCTTC.

This clonotype has only one observation. Since a much larger clone is just one base distant, this may be a read error. The gene calls are TRBV11-2 and TRBJ2-1; no clear D gene. Per germline, CDR1 SGHAT and CDR2 FQNNGV. The CDR3 has 14 residues. The CDR3 reads CASSTESSCNEQFF. CDR3 DNA sequence: TGTGCCAGCAGTACGGAAAGCTCCTGCAATGAGCAGTTCTTC. Looking up the rest from reference TRBV11-2 and TRBJ2-1 gives the full variable domain: EAGVAQSPRYKIIEKRQSVAFWCNPISGHATLYWYQQILGQGPKLLIQFQNNGVVDDSQLPKDRFSAERLKGVDSTLKIQPAKLEDSAVYLCASSTESSCNEQFFGPGTRLTVL.

This clonotype was recorded many times. This chain joins TRBV11-2 and TRBJ2-7; 7 bases align to TRBD2. The germline gives CDR1 SGHAT, CDR2 FQNNGV. The CDR3 loop spans 16 amino acids. V lost 1 base, J lost 0 bases, and 6 bases stayed unmatched. The CDR3 bases are TGTGCCAGCAGCTTAGTGGGGGGGGGGAGCTCCTACGAGCAGTACTTC. It translates to CASSLVGGGSSYEQYF.

This clonotype was counted at least ten times. This chain connects TRBV19 to TRBJ2-7, with 8 bases lining up with TRBD2. The V segment lost 5 bases and the J segment 2 bases; nucleotides outside the gene matches: 5. This CDR3 is 14 amino acids long. Germline-derived CDR1 and CDR2 are LNHDA and SQIVND (reference sequence). CDR3 in DNA: TGTGCCAGTAGTTTCTCGGGAGGGGCCTACGAGCAGTACTTC. Translated, it gives CASSFSGGAYEQYF.

This clonotype was seen many times. The V gene is TRBV6-5, the J gene TRBJ1-2; D uncertain. CDR1 and CDR2 (germline): MNHEY, SVGAGI. V dropped 2 bases and J dropped 4 bases, with 17 bases sitting between them. The CDR3 extends over 16 amino acids. CDR3 loop: CASSYQNIGGIYGYTF. The CDR3 coding sequence is TGTGCCAGCAGTTACCAAAACATCGGAGGGATCTATGGCTACACCTTC.

This clonotype was counted at least ten times. This chain joins TRBV4-1 and TRBJ2-2; 12 nucleotides agree with TRBD1. Germline CDR1 and CDR2: MGHRA and YSYEKL. The CDR3 consists of 16 residues. V was clipped by 3 bases and J by 5 bases; unmatched bases: 4. The CDR3 spells CASSQGQGALTGELFF. CDR3 coding DNA: TGCGCCAGCAGCCAGGGACAGGGGGCTTTAACCGGGGAGCTGTTTTTT.

The chain has TRBV4-3 and TRBJ2-7, with D possibly matching TRBD1 (6 bases). The V end lost 4 bases, the J end lost 2 bases, and 12 bases lay between the germline ends. Looked up from germline, CDR1 is LGHNA and CDR2 is YSLEER. The CDR3 loop spans 14 amino acids. CDR3 residues: CASSRADRTYEQYF. For the CDR3, the DNA is TGCGCCAGCAGCCGAGCTGACAGGACCTACGAGCAGTACTTC.

In this sample, this clonotype turned up many times. The rearrangement links TRBV27 to TRBJ2-1; 8 positions match TRBD1. The length of the CDR3 is 15 residues. J lost 7 bases, V lost 0 bases, and 5 bases had no gene match. In germline, CDR1 is MNHEY, CDR2 SMNVEV (reference sequence). Here the CDR3 reads CASSLSAGGWNEQFF. CDR3 sequence (DNA): TGTGCCAGCAGTTTATCCGCAGGGGGCTGGAATGAGCAGTTCTTC.

This clonotype was seen repeatedly, ten times or more. V and J are TRBV15 and TRBJ2-7; unclear D gene. The CDR3 runs to 15 residues. V lost 1 base and J 6 bases, leaving 16 bases between the germline ends. From germline, CDR1 is LNHNV and CDR2 YYDKDF (reference sequence). The CDR3 sequence: CATSRANPGPGEQYF. CDR3 DNA: TGTGCCACCAGCAGAGCTAACCCGGGCCCCGGCGAGCAGTACTTC.

At least ten counts were recorded for this clonotype. The chain employs TRBV28 and TRBJ2-2, with D tentatively TRBD2 (7 bases). This CDR3 comprises 14 residues. Deletions cut 3 bases from V and 5 bases from J, with 10 bases between. Per the germline V gene, CDR1 is MDHEN and CDR2 is SYDVKM. The CDR3 nucleotides read TGTGCCAGCAGTTTTCGGGGGGCGACCGGGGAGCTGTTTTTT. This encodes CASSFRGATGELFF.

There are many counts of this clonotype. This rearrangement joins TRBV7-9 to TRBJ2-7, with TRBD2 matching over 7 bases. The CDR3 runs 15 residues. With V trimmed by 1 base and J by 4 bases, 7 bases remained unmatched. Germline loops: CDR1 SEHNR, CDR2 FQNEAQ (reference sequence). CDR3 bases: TGTGCCAGCAGCTTAGAGCCGAGCGGGATGTACGAGCAGTACTTC. The encoded protein is CASSLEPSGMYEQYF.

Remarks on this clonotype: The junction shows a germline mismatch at one end, possibly a read error. The chain joins TRBV4-1 to TRBJ2-1; 7 bases align to TRBD1. This CDR3 is built from 15 residues. Germline V gene sequence: CDR1 MGHRA, CDR2 YSYEKL. CDR3 nucleotide sequence: TGCGCCAGCAGCCAAGATGGGGACAGAGCTAATGAGCGGTTCTTC. This sequence encodes CASSQDGDRANERFF.

This chain connects TRBV5-6 to TRBJ2-7; D is uncertain. Trimming took 3 bases from V and 3 from J, leaving 16 bases between them. CDR1 SGHDT and CDR2 YYEEEE come from the germline V gene. The CDR3 totals 15 residues. Here the CDR3 reads CASSSSTRTHYEQYF. In DNA, the CDR3 is TGTGCCAGCAGCTCATCGACCCGGACGCACTACGAGCAGTACTTC.

In regard to this clonotype: The DNA is omitted, as the CDR3 cannot be located on it reliably, and the CDR3 follows TCRdb's listing. This chain uses TRBV6-5 with TRBJ2-1. CDR1 and CDR2 (germline): MNHEY, SVGAGI. With termini counted, the CDR3 has 16 amino acids. Here the CDR3 reads CASSYSRVGSGNERFF.

This clonotype was counted many times. An end of the junction does not agree with germline; a read error may underlie this. The chain combines TRBV7-4 with TRBJ1-2, with D possibly being TRBD1 (5 bases). This CDR3 has 15 amino acids. Germline V gene sequence: CDR1 SGHVT, CDR2 SQSDAQ. This CDR3 reads CASSLDGGANSDYTF. CDR3 bases: TGTGCAAGCAGCTTAGATGGGGGTGCAAACTCCGACTACACCTTC.

In this sample, this clonotype turned up many times. This sequence joins TRBV6-2 or TRBV6-3 and TRBJ2-5, with 8 bases lining up with TRBD2. The V segment lost 5 bases and the J segment 5 bases; nucleotides outside the gene matches: 4. The CDR3 has 13 amino acids. Germline V gene sequence: CDR1 MNHEY, CDR2 SVGEGT. CDR3 sequence reads: CASSGSGKETQYF. The DNA of the CDR3 is TGTGCCAGCAGTGGTAGCGGGAAGGAGACCCAGTACTTC.

This clonotype was observed at least ten times. The chain employs TRBV19 and TRBJ2-2; weak D call: TRBD1 (6 bases). Germline V gene data show CDR1 as LNHDA and CDR2 as SQIVND (reference sequence). The CDR3 extends over 12 amino acids. The ends were cut back, 8 bases at V and 7 bases at J, with 11 bases in the middle. The CDR3 here is CASERTVGELFF. CDR3 DNA: TGTGCCAGTGAAAGGACAGTCGGGGAGCTGTTTTTT.

The table lists this clonotype with a few counts. This may arise from a read error, as a much more abundant clone is one base away. The chain couples TRBV9 to TRBJ2-7, with 10 bases matching TRBD1. This CDR3 contains 15 residues. CDR1 and CDR2 (germline): SGDLS, YYNGEE. Losses at the gene ends were 3 bases for V and 5 bases for J; bases not matched to a gene: 8. The CDR3 loop reads CASSASTGTGDEQYF. The CDR3 region has the DNA TGTGCCAGCAGCGCCTCCACCGGGACAGGGGACGAGCAGTACTTC.

This clonotype has at least ten counts. V gene TRBV7-9 combines with J gene TRBJ1-3; D unclear. The CDR3 covers 13 residues. The ends were cut back, 2 bases at V and 8 bases at J, with 10 bases in the middle. Germline V lookup: CDR1 SEHNR, CDR2 FQNEAQ (reference sequence). DNA of the CDR3: TGTGCCAGCAGCTTATATGATACCTACACCATATATTTT. It codes for CASSLYDTYTIYF.

This clonotype was observed many times. V and J are TRBV29-1 and TRBJ2-3, with a possible D match to TRBD2 (5 bases). This CDR3 has 11 amino acids. V lost 6 bases and J 5 bases, leaving 9 bases between the germline ends. Germline V lookup: CDR1 SQVTM, CDR2 ANQGSEA. CDR3 sequence (DNA): TGCAGCGTCGCAGGAGGAGATACGCAGTATTTT. Amino acids: CSVAGGDTQYF.

This clonotype was found many times. The V call is TRBV5-8, the J call TRBJ2-1, with D perhaps TRBD1 (6 bases). CDR3 length: 14 amino acids. The germline gives CDR1 SGHTS, CDR2 YDEGEE. The V and J ends lost 0 bases and 3 bases respectively, with 7 bases between them. CDR3 amino acids: CASSLEGVYNEQFF. CDR3 bases: TGTGCCAGCAGCTTGGAGGGGGTCTACAATGAGCAGTTCTTC.